This T cell receptor (beta chain) came from a study of response to subunit inactivated influenza vaccine. The ends were cut back, 4 bases at V and 6 bases at J, with 16 bases in the middle. Germline CDR1 reads LNHNV; CDR2 reads YYDKDF (reference sequence). The CDR3 is 15 residues long. TCRdb used MiXCR to reprocess the RT-PCR reads, holding one entry per CDR3 protein. The sample contains roughly 540,000 distinct CDR3 sequences, roughly a quarter of which appear only once. The same sample was also used in a study of T cells expressing NK-cell markers. As that study records: 5'RACE template switching with UMIs produced the TCR beta cDNA. As a fraction of CD8+ T cells, dominant NKG2C+ clonotypes reached roughly 1.0-7.5% in more than five donors.

Sequences were derived from CD4+ T cells sorted from PBMCs, sampled about 11 days after vaccination. The chain links TRBV15 to TRBJ2-4; maybe TRBD1 (6 bases). The TCR originated in a man aged 45-65 years who received an inactivated influenza vaccine. The CDR3 DNA sequence: TGTGCCACCAGCAAAGCAAGGACAGATATAAACATTCAGTACTTC. Translating it yields CATSKARTDINIQYF. Drawing the rest from reference TRBV15 and TRBJ2-4, the complete variable domain is DAMVIQNPRYQVTQFGKPVTLSCSQTLNHNVMYWYQQKSSQAPKLLFHYYDKDFNNEADTPDNFQSRRPNTSFCFLDIRSPGLGDTAMYLCATSKARTDINIQYFGAGTRLSVL.